This passage covers 9 T cell receptor beta chains from one sample sequenced in a study of blood T cell repertoires in COVID-19. The data were produced by immunoSEQ multiplex PCR, yet TCRdb's version contains in-frame clones alone and is incomplete. Among about 88,000 clones, 85% to 95% were seen once, and the ten largest hold over 1.5%. Sequencing was done on a sample of peripheral blood. The receptors stem from a man in his sixties with acute or convalescent COVID-19.

The J gene is TRBJ1-6, the V gene TRBV7-3, with TRBD1 identical over 9 bases. The CDR3 totals 14 residues. The trim removed 5 bases at V and 13 bases at J, leaving 9 bases unmatched. Germline CDR1 SGHTA, CDR2 FQGTGA. CDR3 nucleotides: TGTGCCAGCAGCCCGGGACAGGGTTTTGAGCCCCTCCACTTT. Protein: CASSPGQGFEPLHF.

The chain employs TRBV23-1 and TRBJ2-5; D might be TRBD1 (6 bases). TRBV23-1 is annotated as an ORF whose role is uncertain. The CDR3 has 18 amino acids. V dropped 0 bases and J dropped 4 bases, with 21 bases sitting between them. The CDR3 nucleotides are TGCGCCAGCAGTCAATCACCCCCTCTCTGGGGGCAGGTAGAGACCCAGTACTTC. Translated: CASSQSPPLWGQVETQYF.

A single count supports this clone. The V gene is TRBV6-5, the J gene TRBJ2-7; 11 bases agree with TRBD2. The CDR3 covers 15 residues. V was clipped by 6 bases and J by 4 bases; unmatched bases: 8. Germline values: CDR1 MNHEY, CDR2 SVGAGI. The CDR3 spells CASSRVLAGGYEQYF. The CDR3 nucleotides read TGTGCCAGCAGCCGTGTTCTAGCGGGAGGATACGAGCAGTACTTC.

The V and J genes are TRBV9 and TRBJ2-7; TRBD2 aligns across 8 bases. CDR3 length equals 16 residues. Germline lookup yields CDR1 SGDLS and CDR2 YYNGEE. J gave up 2 bases and V 2 bases, and 9 bases lay outside the gene matches. The CDR3 protein is CASSVGSGSVPYEQYF. DNA for the CDR3: TGTGCCAGCAGCGTGGGAAGCGGGAGTGTACCCTACGAGCAGTACTTC.

The CDR3 DNA sequence: TGTGCCAGCACCGGGGCGGGCGGGGGCACTGAAGCTTTCTTT. Protein sequence: CASTGAGGGTEAFF. This sequence joins TRBV7-2 and TRBJ1-1, with D possibly TRBD1 on 5 matching bases. Germline CDR1 and CDR2: SGHTA and FQGNSA. Trimming pared 7 bases from V and 4 bases from J, leaving 16 bases between. The CDR3 covers 14 residues.

This chain uses TRBV19 with TRBJ1-5, with D possibly matching TRBD1 (5 bases). The germline gives CDR1 LNHDA, CDR2 SQIVND (reference sequence). Trimming cost V 5 bases and J 5 bases, with 16 bases left between them. The CDR3 sequence is 15 residues long. CDR3 sequence (DNA): TGTGCCAGTAGTCCGGGGGAGGGAGGATATCAGCCCCAGCATTTT. Translated: CASSPGEGGYQPQHF.

The chain has TRBV28 and TRBJ1-2; the match to TRBD1 covers 9 bases. Germline CDR1 MDHEN, CDR2 SYDVKM. This CDR3 has 15 amino acids. The V segment lost 5 bases and the J segment 5 bases; nucleotides outside the gene matches: 9. CDR3 sequence reads: CASSPTGGGGYGYTF. The CDR3 DNA is TGTGCCAGCAGTCCCACAGGGGGCGGGGGTTATGGCTACACCTTC.

The chain recombines TRBV3-1 (or the pseudogene TRBV3-2) with TRBJ2-3; 7 bases are shared with TRBD2. V lost 1 base, J lost 4 bases, and 8 bases stayed unmatched. The CDR3 has 16 residues. Germline V lookup: CDR1 LGHDT, CDR2 YNNKEL (reference sequence). The CDR3 region is CASSQAGGSRPDTQYF. The CDR3 DNA is TGTGCCAGCAGCCAAGCTGGCGGGAGTCGCCCAGATACGCAGTATTTT.

The rearrangement links TRBV11-2 to TRBJ2-4; 15 nucleotides match TRBD2. The J segment lost 7 bases and the V segment lost 5 bases, leaving 3 bases of the junction unmatched. Germline V gene sequence: CDR1 SGHAT, CDR2 FQNNGV. The CDR3 runs to 15 residues. Here the CDR3 reads CASSGGLAGGNIQYF. CDR3 sequence (DNA): TGTGCCAGCAGCGGTGGACTAGCGGGAGGGAACATTCAGTACTTC.